These 30 T cell receptor beta chains came from one sample sequenced in a study of T cell responses to AZD1222 COVID-19 vaccine. Repertoires were generated with immunoSEQ multiplex PCR, while TCRdb's copy carries only in-frame clones and drops some. The repertoire holds some 61,000 clones, with about 90% as singletons. This material consisted of peripheral blood, taken on day 0 of AZD1222 vaccination. The receptors stem from an adult in good health.

This clone was picked up one time. CDR3 loop: CASSQDQGRRTITDTQYF. The DNA of the CDR3 is TGTGCCAGCAGCCAAGATCAAGGCAGGCGGACTATCACAGATACGCAGTATTTT. J is TRBJ2-3 and V is TRBV4-2, with D perhaps TRBD2 (6 bases). V gave up 0 bases and J gave up 2 bases, with 18 bases separating them. The CDR3 is 18 residues long. Germline loops: CDR1 LGHNA, CDR2 YNFKEQ.

This clone showed up just a few times. V gene TRBV2 combines with J gene TRBJ1-1; 8 bases fit TRBD1. This CDR3 is 14 amino acids long. From germline, CDR1 is SNHLY and CDR2 FYNNEI. V gave up 3 bases and J gave up 6 bases; unmatched junction bases: 6. The CDR3 bases are TGTGCCAGCAGTGATGGGACAGGTGACGCTGAAGCTTTCTTT. The encoded protein is CASSDGTGDAEAFF.

The V gene is TRBV6-1, the J gene TRBJ1-1; D call uncertain. The CDR3 loop spans 15 amino acids. Trimming removed 2 bases at V and 1 base at J, with 11 bases between. Germline CDR1 and CDR2: MNHNS and SASEGT. This chain's CDR3 is CASSELEGPNTEAFF. CDR3 nucleotide sequence: TGTGCCAGCAGTGAACTCGAGGGTCCGAACACTGAAGCTTTCTTT.

The gene calls are TRBV7-2 and TRBJ2-2, with D unresolved. V lost 1 base and J lost 5, with 8 bases in between. The CDR3 runs to 14 residues. Germline V CDR1 and CDR2: SGHTA, FQGNSA. This CDR3 reads CASSLGRQTGELFF. The CDR3 bases are TGTGCCAGCAGCTTAGGTCGCCAAACCGGGGAGCTGTTTTTT.

The chain carries TRBV19 and TRBJ2-3, with 9 bases aligning to TRBD2. In germline, CDR1 is LNHDA, CDR2 SQIVND (reference sequence). There are 17 residues in the CDR3. The V and J ends lost 3 bases and 3 bases, in that order; junction bases with no gene match: 10. The CDR3 DNA sequence: TGTGCCAGTAGTATTCAAGGTAGCGGGAGTGTAACAGATACGCAGTATTTT. It translates to CASSIQGSGSVTDTQYF.

The gene calls are TRBV11-2 and TRBJ2-7; tentatively, D is TRBD2 (6 bases). V dropped 5 bases and J dropped 6 bases, with 14 bases sitting between them. The V gene's germline CDR1 is SGHAT and CDR2 FQNNGV. The length of the CDR3 is 13 residues. In DNA, the CDR3 is TGTGCCAGCAGCCTCGAGAGGGGAGGCGAGCAGTACTTC. It yields the protein CASSLERGGEQYF.

This chain links TRBV7-9 with TRBJ1-1; 9 nucleotides match TRBD1. V lost 4 bases to trimming and J lost 11 bases; unmatched junction nucleotides: 5. Germline V gene data show CDR1 as SEHNR and CDR2 as FQNEAQ (reference sequence). CDR3 length: 12 residues. This CDR3 is CASSWGQGRAFF. CDR3 bases: TGTGCCAGCAGCTGGGGACAGGGCCGGGCTTTCTTT.

The rearrangement links TRBV5-5 to TRBJ2-7; TRBD1 or TRBD2 may be the D gene (5 bases each). V gave up 4 bases and J gave up 0 bases, with 14 bases separating them. CDR1 is SGHKS, CDR2 YYEKEE, per germline (reference sequence). The CDR3 consists of 15 residues. This CDR3 is CASSPGTWSSYEQYF. CDR3 sequence (DNA): TGTGCCAGCAGCCCCGGGACGTGGAGCTCCTACGAGCAGTACTTC.

The chain carries TRBV30 and TRBJ1-3; tentatively, D is TRBD1 (5 bases). The CDR3 covers 12 residues. Between the trimmed V and J ends, which lost 5 bases and 2 bases, there was a span of 7 bases. Germline-derived CDR1 and CDR2 are GTSNPN and SVGIG (reference sequence). CDR3 sequence: CAWRGTGNTIYF. The CDR3 DNA is TGTGCCTGGCGGGGGACTGGAAACACCATATATTTT.

This sequence joins TRBV7-2 and TRBJ1-5, with 7 bases aligning to TRBD1. With V trimmed by 1 base and J by 4 bases, 7 bases remained unmatched. Germline V gene sequence: CDR1 SGHTA, CDR2 FQGNSA. This CDR3 comprises 16 residues. The CDR3 nucleotides read TGTGCCAGCAGCTTAGAATCGGGACAGCTGAATCAGCCCCAGCATTTT. Its protein is CASSLESGQLNQPQHF.

A few counts support this clone. J is TRBJ1-4 and V is TRBV3-1 (or the pseudogene TRBV3-2), with D tentatively TRBD1 (6 bases). V was clipped by 4 bases and J by 8 bases, with 17 bases between them. The CDR3 has 15 amino acids. Germline values: CDR1 LGHDT, CDR2 YNNKEL (reference sequence). CDR3 in amino acids: CASSPPGHQQEKLFF. CDR3 bases: TGTGCCAGCAGCCCCCCGGGACACCAGCAGGAAAAACTGTTTTTT.

This chain connects TRBV30 to TRBJ1-4; D ambiguous. The CDR3 covers 12 residues. CDR1 is GTSNPN and CDR2 is SVGIG in the germline V gene (reference sequence). Trimming pared 2 bases from V and 8 bases from J, leaving 9 bases between. CDR3 nucleotides: TGTGCCTGGAGTCGGAGGGAAGAAAAACTGTTTTTT. Amino acids: CAWSRREEKLFF. Full variable domain (outside the CDR3, taken from reference TRBV30 and TRBJ1-4): SQTIHQWPATLVQPVGSPLSLECTVEGTSNPNLYWYRQAAGRGLQLLFYSVGIGQISSEVPQNLSASRPQDRQFILSSKKLLLSDSGFYLCAWSRREEKLFFGSGTQLSVL.

The chain carries TRBV19 and TRBJ1-5; TRBD1 aligns across 9 bases. This CDR3 has 13 amino acids. The J segment lost 4 bases and the V segment lost 8 bases, leaving 3 bases of the junction unmatched. In germline, CDR1 is LNHDA, CDR2 SQIVND (reference sequence). The CDR3 DNA is TGTGCCAGTCGCGGACAGGGGAATCAGCCCCAGCATTTT. Translating it yields CASRGQGNQPQHF.

The CDR3 loop reads CASSLGATGNQGSPLHF. The CDR3 DNA is TGTGCCAGCAGCTTGGGGGCTACAGGGAATCAGGGTTCACCCCTCCACTTT. The chain links TRBV5-6 to TRBJ1-6, with a weak D call TRBD1 (6 bases). The CDR3 totals 17 residues. V lost 0 bases and J lost 9, with 19 bases in between. Looked up from germline, CDR1 is SGHDT and CDR2 is YYEEEE.

The J gene is TRBJ1-1, the V gene TRBV27; D not resolved. The V gene's germline CDR1 is MNHEY and CDR2 SMNVEV (reference sequence). The length of the CDR3 is 14 residues. V was pared by 3 bases and J by 2 bases, with 10 bases between. CDR3 amino acids: CASSFHGPNTEAFF. CDR3 DNA sequence: TGTGCCAGCAGTTTCCATGGACCTAACACTGAAGCTTTCTTT.

The table lists this clone with a few counts. The chain has TRBV3-1 (or the pseudogene TRBV3-2) and TRBJ1-5; D is ambiguous. V was shortened by 0 bases and J by 5 bases, with 11 bases between the two germline ends. CDR3 length: 15 amino acids. Germline assignment: CDR1 LGHDT and CDR2 YNNKEL (reference sequence). The CDR3 is CASSQDHAGDQPQHF. The DNA of the CDR3 is TGTGCCAGCAGCCAAGATCACGCGGGAGATCAGCCCCAGCATTTT.

This chain's CDR3 is CASSLEGGAEKLFF. The CDR3 DNA reads as TGCGCCAGCAGCTTGGAAGGGGGAGCTGAAAAACTGTTTTTT. The rearrangement links TRBV5-1 to TRBJ1-4; D perhaps matches TRBD1 (6 bases). This CDR3 spans 14 amino acids. Between the trimmed V and J ends, which lost 0 bases and 7 bases, there was a span of 10 bases. Germline V gives CDR1 SGHRS, CDR2 YFSETQ.

The rearrangement links TRBV11-2 to TRBJ1-2, with a tentative D call TRBD1 (5 bases). The CDR3 is made up of 14 amino acids. CDR1 and CDR2 (germline): SGHAT, FQNNGV. V was clipped by 7 bases and J by 7 bases, with 19 bases between them. In DNA form, the CDR3 reads TGTGCCAGCACCGTAGGCCCTCCTGGGGGTGGCTACACCTTC. Translating gives CASTVGPPGGGYTF.

The genes are TRBV15 and TRBJ2-6; 11 nucleotides line up with TRBD1. The germline V gene encodes CDR1 LNHNV and CDR2 YYDKDF (reference sequence). The CDR3 spans 20 residues. Losses at the gene ends were 4 bases for V and 0 bases for J; bases not matched to a gene: 11. DNA of the CDR3: TGTGCCACCAGCAACCTGGACAGGGGGCGTCCAATCTCTGGGGCCAACGTCCTGACTTTC. Its protein product is CATSNLDRGRPISGANVLTF.

This chain connects TRBV6-2 or TRBV6-3 to TRBJ2-4; TRBD2 aligns across 9 bases. CDR3 length equals 15 residues. V was clipped by 5 bases and J by 1 base; unmatched bases: 3. In germline, CDR1 is MNHEY, CDR2 SVGEGT. Written as DNA, the CDR3 is TGTGCCAGCAGTATTAGCGGGGGTGCCAAAAACATTCAGTACTTC. Residues: CASSISGGAKNIQYF.

Written as DNA, the CDR3 is TGCAGCGTTGAAGGTTGGGACCAAGAGACCCAGTACTTC. Amino acid sequence: CSVEGWDQETQYF. The rearrangement uses TRBV29-1 and TRBJ2-5; D is uncertain. Trimming pared 1 base from V and 0 bases from J, leaving 6 bases between. CDR3 length: 13 amino acids. The germline V gene encodes CDR1 SQVTM and CDR2 ANQGSEA.

The chain couples TRBV2 to TRBJ2-5; D gene uncertain. V was shortened by 6 bases and J by 1 base, with 12 bases between the two germline ends. Germline loops: CDR1 SNHLY, CDR2 FYNNEI. CDR3 size: 14 residues. This chain's CDR3 is CASSFPSTQETQYF. The DNA of the CDR3 is TGTGCCAGCAGCTTTCCCTCCACCCAAGAGACCCAGTACTTC.

The V and J genes are TRBV4-1 and TRBJ2-7, with D possibly called TRBD1 or TRBD2 (6 bases each). V lost 0 bases, J lost 3 bases, and 9 bases lay in between. Germline CDR1 and CDR2: MGHRA and YSYEKL. CDR3 length: 14 residues. CDR3: CASSQDRGLYEQYF. The DNA for the CDR3 is TGCGCCAGCAGCCAAGACAGGGGACTCTACGAGCAGTACTTC.

This clone has a single count. The chain recombines TRBV2 with TRBJ2-1, with TRBD2 matching 10 bases. This CDR3 has 15 amino acids. The germline gives CDR1 SNHLY, CDR2 FYNNEI. V lost 5 bases and J lost 7; bases outside the gene matches: 8. Here the CDR3 DNA reads TGTGCCAGCAGTCCCCTAGCGGGGGCCCGAAATGAGCAGTTCTTC. Translation gives CASSPLAGARNEQFF.

This clone has only a few counts. J is TRBJ2-1 and V is TRBV2; D uncertain. The germline V gene encodes CDR1 SNHLY and CDR2 FYNNEI. Trimming stripped 2 bases from V and 5 bases from J, with 16 bases between. CDR3 length: 16 amino acids. CDR3 sequence (DNA): TGTGCCAGCAGTGAAATAGGAGACCCGCCTCACAATGAGCAGTTCTTC. This gives the protein CASSEIGDPPHNEQFF.

The chain is built from TRBV5-1 and TRBJ2-2, with a tentative D call TRBD2 (5 bases). The CDR3 is 15 residues long. The germline V gene has CDR1 SGHRS and CDR2 YFSETQ. V was cut by 0 bases and J by 5 bases, with 11 bases left in between. The CDR3 coding sequence is TGCGCCAGCAGCTTGGCCGAGACTAAGACCGGGGAGCTGTTTTTT. As protein: CASSLAETKTGELFF. Looking up the rest from reference TRBV5-1 and TRBJ2-2 gives the full variable domain: KAGVTQTPRYLIKTRGQQVTLSCSPISGHRSVSWYQQTPGQGLQFLFEYFSETQRNKGNFPGRFSGRQFSNSRSEMNVSTLELGDSALYLCASSLAETKTGELFFGEGSRLTVL.

V usage is TRBV6-5 and J usage is TRBJ2-5; 10 positions agree with TRBD1. Trimming removed 3 bases from V and 2 bases from J; junction bases left unmatched: 3. The CDR3 contains 15 residues. The germline CDR1 and CDR2 sequences are MNHEY and SVGAGI. CDR3 loop: CASSYPGQGQETQYF. Here the CDR3 DNA reads TGTGCCAGCAGTTATCCGGGACAGGGGCAAGAGACCCAGTACTTC.

V and J are TRBV30 and TRBJ1-4, with TRBD1 as a possible D gene (5 bases). V shed 3 bases and J shed 4 bases, with 9 bases lying between them. Germline V CDR1 and CDR2: GTSNPN, SVGIG (reference sequence). The CDR3 contains 13 residues. This CDR3 reads CAWRRGHNEKLFF. The CDR3 DNA reads as TGTGCCTGGAGAAGGGGCCATAATGAAAAACTGTTTTTT.

The rearrangement uses TRBV3-1 (or the pseudogene TRBV3-2) and TRBJ1-6; TRBD1 matches 8 bases. V dropped 0 bases and J dropped 7; count of bases not matched to a gene: 2. The CDR3 loop spans 15 amino acids. CDR1 LGHDT and CDR2 YNNKEL come from the germline V gene (reference sequence). The CDR3 region has the DNA TGTGCCAGCAGCCAAGAGGGGGACAGGAATTCACCCCTCCACTTT. Its protein product is CASSQEGDRNSPLHF.

About this clone: The same CDR3 also results from other DNA sequences found in this sample. The CDR3 is CAWSPGYSNQPQHF. CDR3 DNA sequence: TGTGCCTGGAGTCCGGGGTATAGCAATCAGCCCCAGCATTTT. This chain connects TRBV30 to TRBJ1-5; D ambiguous. Germline V CDR1 and CDR2: GTSNPN, SVGIG (reference sequence). The CDR3 runs 14 residues. Trimming shortened V by 2 bases and J by 0 bases, and 8 bases separated the two germline ends.